Shown below are 21 T cell receptor beta chains from a single sample sequenced in a study of blood T cell repertoires in COVID-19. This table comes from immunoSEQ multiplex PCR, and its TCRdb copy is limited to in-frame clones, with some not included. The sample yields almost 100,000 clones, approximately 89% seen once. Source material: peripheral blood. All receptors come from a man over 45 with acute or convalescent COVID-19.

V and J are TRBV19 and TRBJ1-6, with TRBD1 matching 10 bases. V was clipped by 3 bases and J by 11 bases; unmatched bases: 4. The CDR3 is 14 residues long. Germline lookup yields CDR1 LNHDA and CDR2 SQIVND (reference sequence). The CDR3 nucleotides are TGTGCCAGTAGTATCGGACAGGGGGTGCCACCCCTCCACTTT. Its protein product is CASSIGQGVPPLHF.

The chain recombines TRBV3-1 (or the pseudogene TRBV3-2) with TRBJ1-1; maybe TRBD1 (6 bases). This CDR3 spans 14 amino acids. Germline V lookup: CDR1 LGHDT, CDR2 YNNKEL (reference sequence). The V and J ends lost 3 bases and 4 bases respectively, with 12 bases between them. The CDR3: CASSQRQVGTEAFF. For the CDR3, the DNA is TGTGCCAGCAGCCAGAGACAGGTTGGCACTGAAGCTTTCTTT.

The gene calls are TRBV3-1 (or the pseudogene TRBV3-2) and TRBJ1-6, with 12 bases that match TRBD1. The germline V gene encodes CDR1 LGHDT and CDR2 YNNKEL (reference sequence). V shed 5 bases and J 10 bases; nucleotides not matched to a gene: 6. CDR3 size: 15 residues. The chain's CDR3 is CASSWGTGGRSPLHF. CDR3 DNA sequence: TGTGCCAGCAGCTGGGGGACAGGGGGCAGATCACCCCTCCACTTT.

The chain couples TRBV5-4 to TRBJ2-3, with 9 positions matching TRBD1. The germline V gene encodes CDR1 SGHNT and CDR2 YYREEE (reference sequence). Trimming removed 3 bases from V and 4 bases from J; junction bases left unmatched: 6. The CDR3 has 15 amino acids. CDR3 in amino acids: CASSSGTGMSDTQYF. The CDR3 DNA is TGTGCCAGCAGCTCCGGGACAGGGATGTCAGATACGCAGTATTTT.

This chain joins TRBV28 and TRBJ1-1; tentative D call: TRBD1 (6 bases). V lost 8 bases to trimming and J lost 6 bases, with 16 bases between them. Germline values: CDR1 MDHEN, CDR2 SYDVKM. The length of the CDR3 is 13 residues. The CDR3 nucleotides are TGTGCCAGCTCTACTGTCAGGGGTGCTGAAGCTTTCTTT. Residues: CASSTVRGAEAFF. The variable domain in full, with the rest retrieved from reference TRBV28 and TRBJ1-1, is DVKVTQSSRYLVKRTGEKVFLECVQDMDHENMFWYRQDPGLGLRLIYFSYDVKMKEKGDIPEGYSVSREKKERFSLILESASTNQTSMYLCASSTVRGAEAFFGQGTRLTVV.

The gene calls are TRBV28 and TRBJ1-1; 9 nucleotides align to TRBD1. V lost 7 bases to trimming and J lost 5 bases; unmatched junction nucleotides: 5. Germline values: CDR1 MDHEN, CDR2 SYDVKM. The CDR3 length is 13 residues. Written as DNA, the CDR3 is TGTGCCAGCAACAAACAGGGGGCTACTGAAGCTTTCTTT. Its protein product is CASNKQGATEAFF.

The chain couples TRBV14 to TRBJ1-2, with 7 positions matching TRBD1. Germline CDR1 reads SGHDN; CDR2 reads FVKESK. CDR3 length: 17 amino acids. V lost 1 base and J lost 2; bases outside the gene matches: 10. The DNA of the CDR3 is TGTGCCAGCAGCCAAGGACCCGGGACAGAGGACAACTATGGCTACACCTTC. This gives the protein CASSQGPGTEDNYGYTF. The full variable domain, rest sourced from reference TRBV14 and TRBJ1-2, is EAGVTQFPSHSVIEKGQTVTLRCDPISGHDNLYWYRRVMGKEIKFLLHFVKESKQDESGMPNNRFLAERTGGTYSTLKVQPAELEDSGVYFCASSQGPGTEDNYGYTFGSGTRLTVV.

The genes are TRBV7-3 and TRBJ2-3; D may be TRBD2 (6 bases). V was cut by 5 bases and J by 3 bases, with 15 bases left in between. There are 15 residues in the CDR3. Germline CDR1 is SGHTA and CDR2 is FQGTGA. The CDR3 nucleotides are TGTGCCAGCAGCATTCCGGGAGCAGGGACAGATACGCAGTATTTT. The encoded protein is CASSIPGAGTDTQYF. The variable domain in full, completed from reference TRBV7-3 and TRBJ2-3, reads GAGVSQTPSNKVTEKGKYVELRCDPISGHTALYWYRQSLGQGPEFLIYFQGTGAADDSGLPNDRFFAVRPEGSVSTLKIQRTERGDSAVYLCASSIPGAGTDTQYFGPGTRLTVL.

J is TRBJ2-1 and V is TRBV9; tentative D call: TRBD2 (5 bases). Germline V gene sequence: CDR1 SGDLS, CDR2 YYNGEE. The CDR3 length is 17 residues. The V gene lost 0 bases and the J gene lost 0 bases, with 13 bases spanning the gap. CDR3 sequence: CASSVGRSRSSYNEQFF. In DNA, the CDR3 is TGTGCCAGCAGCGTAGGGAGGTCTAGGAGCTCCTACAATGAGCAGTTCTTC.

This clone was observed once. The CDR3 protein is CASTTEQGGPPVGYTF. CDR3 DNA sequence: TGCGCCAGCACGACGGAACAGGGCGGCCCCCCTGTTGGCTACACCTTC. The genes are TRBV5-1 and TRBJ1-2, with D tentatively TRBD1 (6 bases). Trimming took off 6 bases at V and 7 bases at J, with 25 bases between the two ends. Per the germline V gene, CDR1 is SGHRS and CDR2 is YFSETQ. The CDR3 runs 16 residues.

This chain uses TRBV20-1 with TRBJ2-1; D is perhaps TRBD2 (5 bases). V dropped 5 bases and J dropped 10 bases, with 12 bases sitting between them. The CDR3 loop spans 11 amino acids. Germline V gives CDR1 DFQATT, CDR2 SNEGSKA (reference sequence). This chain's CDR3 is CSAPGVSEQFF. CDR3 coding DNA: TGCAGTGCTCCCGGGGTGTCGGAGCAGTTCTTC.

The chain carries TRBV10-2 and TRBJ2-5; 11 bases fit TRBD2. After removal of 8 bases from V and 7 bases from J, the junction contained 9 bases not matched to a gene. The CDR3 runs 14 residues. In germline, CDR1 is WSHSY, CDR2 SAAADI. CDR3 loop: CASGETSGIGTQYF. The CDR3 DNA follows: TGCGCCAGCGGCGAGACTAGCGGGATTGGGACCCAGTACTTC.

The chain joins TRBV6-5 to TRBJ1-1; D is ambiguous. Germline values: CDR1 MNHEY, CDR2 SVGAGI. Trimming took off 6 bases at V and 1 base at J, with 9 bases between the two ends. This CDR3 contains 13 residues. CDR3 bases: TGTGCCAGCAGATCTGTCCCGAACACTGAAGCTTTCTTT. Translating it yields CASRSVPNTEAFF.

The chain is built from TRBV6-2 or TRBV6-3 and TRBJ2-6; 13 bases match TRBD2. Germline assignment: CDR1 MNHEY and CDR2 SVGEGT. The ends lost 4 bases at V and 6 bases at J; junction bases unmatched: 18. This CDR3 is built from 21 residues. CDR3 region: CASSFPRLAGGVGLAANVLTF. Here the CDR3 DNA reads TGTGCCAGCAGTTTTCCGCGACTAGCGGGAGGAGTAGGGCTAGCGGCCAACGTCCTGACTTTC.

This chain links TRBV7-8 with TRBJ1-3, with 7 bases fitting TRBD1. V shed 5 bases and J 2 bases; nucleotides not matched to a gene: 6. This CDR3 has 15 residues. Germline V gene lookup returns CDR1 SGHVS and CDR2 FQNEAQ. For the CDR3, the DNA is TGTGCCAGCAGCCTGGACAGGACGGCTGGAAACACCATATATTTT. Translated: CASSLDRTAGNTIYF.

The chain has TRBV10-3 and TRBJ1-2; 7 bases align to TRBD1. Losses at the gene ends were 1 base for V and 6 bases for J; bases not matched to a gene: 5. CDR3 length: 14 residues. Germline loops: CDR1 ENHRY, CDR2 SYGVKD. This chain's CDR3 is CAISELDRADGYTF. The CDR3 DNA reads TGTGCCATCAGTGAGTTAGACAGGGCGGATGGCTACACCTTC.

The chain uses TRBV5-4 and TRBJ1-1; no definite D call. Deletions cut 3 bases from V and 3 bases from J, with 9 bases between. Germline values: CDR1 SGHNT, CDR2 YYREEE (reference sequence). The CDR3 length is 13 residues. The CDR3 is CASSSAGDTEAFF. CDR3 in DNA: TGTGCCAGCAGCTCCGCCGGGGACACTGAAGCTTTCTTT.

This chain links TRBV9 with TRBJ2-3; the match to TRBD1 covers 7 bases. V shed 3 bases, J shed 1 base, and the junction held 5 bases outside the gene matches. CDR1 and CDR2 from the germline V gene are SGDLS and YYNGEE. The CDR3 has 15 amino acids. CDR3 in amino acids: CASSEVGQGTDTQYF. The CDR3 DNA reads TGTGCCAGCAGCGAAGTAGGACAGGGCACAGATACGCAGTATTTT.

The V gene is TRBV19, the J gene TRBJ1-4; TRBD1 aligns across 7 bases. This CDR3 spans 13 amino acids. Germline V gene sequence: CDR1 LNHDA, CDR2 SQIVND (reference sequence). With 9 bases clipped from V and 5 bases from J, the junction kept 6 bases outside the gene matches. CDR3 sequence (DNA): TGTGCCAGCAGAGACAGGGTGAATGAAAAACTGTTTTTT. Amino acids: CASRDRVNEKLFF.

The chain has TRBV7-2 and TRBJ1-3; 7 bases are shared with TRBD1. The CDR3 is 16 amino acids. V lost 4 bases and J lost 0; bases outside the gene matches: 6. CDR1 SGHTA and CDR2 FQGNSA come from the germline V gene. The CDR3 DNA reads as TGTGCCAGCAGCTCCCGGACAGGACACTCTGGAAACACCATATATTTT. Translated, it gives CASSSRTGHSGNTIYF. The entire variable domain, with the rest obtained from reference TRBV7-2 and TRBJ1-3, is as follows: GAGVSQSPSNKVTEKGKDVELRCDPISGHTALYWYRQSLGQGLEFLIYFQGNSAPDKSGLPSDRFSAERTGGSVSTLTIQRTQQEDSAVYLCASSSRTGHSGNTIYFGEGSWLTVV.

The chain carries TRBV2 and TRBJ1-5, with D possibly being TRBD1 (6 bases). V lost 4 bases to trimming and J lost 5 bases, with 12 bases between them. CDR1 and CDR2 (germline): SNHLY, FYNNEI. The CDR3 is made up of 14 amino acids. The chain's CDR3 is CASSGGQSYQPQHF. CDR3 bases: TGTGCCAGCAGTGGAGGACAGAGCTATCAGCCCCAGCATTTT.